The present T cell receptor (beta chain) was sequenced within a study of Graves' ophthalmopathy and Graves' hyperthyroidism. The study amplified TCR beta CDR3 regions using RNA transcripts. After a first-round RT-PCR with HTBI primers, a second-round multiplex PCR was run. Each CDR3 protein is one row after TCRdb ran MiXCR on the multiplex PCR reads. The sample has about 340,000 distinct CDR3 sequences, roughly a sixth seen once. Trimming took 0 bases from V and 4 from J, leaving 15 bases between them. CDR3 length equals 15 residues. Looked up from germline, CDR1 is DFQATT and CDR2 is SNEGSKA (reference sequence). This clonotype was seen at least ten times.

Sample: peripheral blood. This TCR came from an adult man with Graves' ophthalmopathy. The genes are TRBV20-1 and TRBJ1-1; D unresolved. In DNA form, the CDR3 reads TGCAGTGCTAGAGATGATACGGTTGGGAGCACTGAAGCTTTCTTT. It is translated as CSARDDTVGSTEAFF.